These 27 T cell receptor beta chains share one sample of origin, sequenced in a study of blood T cell repertoires in COVID-19 (dated by TCRdb to 2018 to 2020). The library was prepared using the immunoSEQ multiplex PCR assay. TCRdb provides this immuneACCESS table in a form limited to in-frame rearrangements. Some clones are lacking; in checked studies, under half of them reflect an unresolved V gene, and why the rest are absent is not known. Counted in this sample were about 190,000 clones; 75% to 90% of them appeared once. 2.1% of the sample rests with the top ten. The specimen sequenced was peripheral blood. The source of these receptors is a man in his 70s with active or convalescent COVID-19.

The V and J genes are TRBV28 and TRBJ2-7; TRBD1 agrees at 7 bases. Germline assignment: CDR1 MDHEN and CDR2 SYDVKM. The V segment lost 3 bases and the J segment 4 bases; nucleotides outside the gene matches: 3. The CDR3 runs to 13 residues. The CDR3 DNA reads as TGTGCCAGCAGTTTGACAGGGTTATACGAGCAGTACTTC. Encoded protein: CASSLTGLYEQYF.

The table lists this clone with a count of one. The chain employs TRBV18 and TRBJ2-2, with TRBD1 matching 8 bases. Trimming removed 1 base from V and 6 bases from J; junction bases left unmatched: 10. CDR1 is KGHSH and CDR2 is LQKENI in the germline V gene. The CDR3 contains 17 residues. CDR3 loop: CASSPLAAGGISGELFF. The CDR3 region has the DNA TGTGCCAGCTCACCACTTGCGGCAGGGGGCATATCCGGGGAGCTGTTTTTT.

CDR3: CASSLYKDRAVQETQYF. The CDR3, as DNA: TGTGCCAGCAGTTTATACAAGGACAGGGCCGTACAAGAGACCCAGTACTTC. The V call is TRBV27, the J call TRBJ2-5, with 8 nucleotides matching TRBD1. Per the germline V gene, CDR1 is MNHEY and CDR2 is SMNVEV (reference sequence). The V and J ends lost 1 base and 2 bases, in that order; junction bases with no gene match: 9. This CDR3 contains 17 residues.

This sequence joins TRBV28 and TRBJ2-2; 16 bases are shared with TRBD2. Germline V CDR1 and CDR2: MDHEN, SYDVKM. The CDR3 has 18 amino acids. Germline trimming cut 5 bases from V and 4 bases from J; bases unmatched to any gene: 7. As DNA, the CDR3 is TGTGCCAGCAGTGGGACTAGCGGGGGGGCCCGCCGCACCGGGGAGCTGTTTTTT. The encoded protein is CASSGTSGGARRTGELFF.

This chain links TRBV6-6 with TRBJ2-1; 7 nucleotides align to TRBD1. The CDR3 runs 14 residues. Germline V gives CDR1 MNHNY, CDR2 SVGAGI (reference sequence). V was clipped by 11 bases and J by 1 base; unmatched bases: 8. The CDR3 loop is CAARQGTSYNEQFF. DNA of the CDR3: TGTGCCGCCCGACAGGGCACTTCCTACAATGAGCAGTTCTTC.

The chain recombines TRBV9 with TRBJ1-3; 9 positions agree with TRBD1. V shed 0 bases and J 4 bases; nucleotides not matched to a gene: 8. The CDR3 runs to 17 residues. Germline loops: CDR1 SGDLS, CDR2 YYNGEE. The CDR3 loop is CASSVAPQGTGGNTIYF. The DNA of the CDR3 is TGTGCCAGCAGCGTAGCCCCGCAAGGGACAGGGGGAAACACCATATATTTT.

Only one count was recorded for this clone. V usage is TRBV5-1 and J usage is TRBJ1-1; no clear D gene. The CDR3 loop spans 13 amino acids. Deletions cut 1 base from V and 2 bases from J, with 6 bases between. From germline, CDR1 is SGHRS and CDR2 YFSETQ. Here the CDR3 DNA reads TGCGCCAGCAGCTTGACAGCAAACACTGAAGCTTTCTTT. It codes for CASSLTANTEAFF.

V is TRBV5-1 and J is TRBJ2-3, with D possibly TRBD2 on 6 matching bases. Germline assignment: CDR1 SGHRS and CDR2 YFSETQ. With 1 base removed from V and 3 bases from J, the gap between germline ends came to 12 bases. The CDR3 has 15 residues. For the CDR3, the DNA is TGCGCCAGCAGCTTGACGGGAGCTCGAACAGATACGCAGTATTTT. Amino acids: CASSLTGARTDTQYF.

This clone was counted many times. The chain combines TRBV25-1 with TRBJ2-3, with D possibly being TRBD2 (6 bases). The CDR3 covers 14 residues. With 5 bases removed from V and 3 bases from J, the gap between germline ends came to 12 bases. Germline V gene lookup returns CDR1 MGHDK and CDR2 SYGVNS. The CDR3 nucleotides are TGTGCCAGCAGTAGGGAAGGGAGGACAGATACGCAGTATTTT. The encoded protein is CASSREGRTDTQYF.

The chain uses TRBV3-1 (or the pseudogene TRBV3-2) and TRBJ2-1; 7 nucleotides align to TRBD1. The germline CDR1 and CDR2 sequences are LGHDT and YNNKEL (reference sequence). The V and J ends lost 0 bases and 9 bases, in that order; junction bases with no gene match: 8. This CDR3 has 15 amino acids. The CDR3 here is CASSQDVKGAGEQFF. The CDR3 coding sequence is TGTGCCAGCAGCCAAGATGTGAAGGGGGCTGGTGAGCAGTTCTTC.

This chain connects TRBV11-2 to TRBJ2-7, with a weak D call TRBD2 (5 bases). Germline lookup yields CDR1 SGHAT and CDR2 FQNNGV. Trimming removed 1 base from V and 6 bases from J, with 13 bases in between. CDR3 length equals 14 residues. CDR3 loop: CASSLGRNRREQYF. DNA for the CDR3: TGTGCCAGCAGCTTAGGGAGGAATAGGCGCGAGCAGTACTTC.

The chain is built from TRBV29-1 and TRBJ2-5; a possible D gene is TRBD1 (5 bases). This CDR3 is built from 13 residues. The V gene's germline CDR1 is SQVTM and CDR2 ANQGSEA. V shed 1 base and J shed 5 bases, with 11 bases lying between them. The DNA for the CDR3 is TGCAGCGTTGAAGCTGGGGCAGGGGAGACCCAGTACTTC. Translated, it gives CSVEAGAGETQYF.

This clone was seen a few times. V usage is TRBV29-1 and J usage is TRBJ2-1, with D maybe TRBD2 (5 bases). Germline loops: CDR1 SQVTM, CDR2 ANQGSEA. The CDR3 extends over 12 amino acids. V lost 6 bases, J lost 4 bases, and 10 bases lay in between. CDR3 amino acids: CSVVARYNEQFF. The CDR3 DNA is TGCAGCGTCGTAGCGAGATACAATGAGCAGTTCTTC.

CDR3 region: CASRVGTSDTGELFF. The CDR3 DNA follows: TGTGCCAGCAGAGTCGGGACTAGCGACACCGGGGAGCTGTTTTTT. The J gene is TRBJ2-2, the V gene TRBV2; 10 nucleotides agree with TRBD2. CDR3 size: 15 residues. The germline V gene has CDR1 SNHLY and CDR2 FYNNEI. Unmatched junction bases numbered 4, after V lost 6 bases and J lost 3 bases. Together with reference TRBV2 and TRBJ2-2, the CDR3 gives the full variable domain: EPEVTQTPSHQVTQMGQEVILRCVPISNHLYFYWYRQILGQKVEFLVSFYNNEISEKSEIFDDQFSVERPDGSNFTLKIRSTKLEDSAMYFCASRVGTSDTGELFFGEGSRLTVL.

V and J are TRBV18 and TRBJ2-3; 7 positions match TRBD1. The CDR3 covers 14 residues. Germline V gene data show CDR1 as KGHSH and CDR2 as LQKENI. The ends lost 3 bases at V and 6 bases at J; junction bases unmatched: 6. In nucleotides, the CDR3 is TGTGCCAGCTCACCCGAGGGGGCTTGGGATACGCAGTATTTT. This encodes CASSPEGAWDTQYF.

The V call is TRBV6-8, the J call TRBJ2-2; 11 nucleotides match TRBD1. Germline-derived CDR1 and CDR2 are MNHGY and SAAAGT. CDR3 length: 17 amino acids. The V and J ends lost 7 bases and 3 bases, in that order; junction bases with no gene match: 10. DNA of the CDR3: TGTGCCAGCAAAACCGGGACAGGGGGTGACCACACCGGGGAGCTGTTTTTT. Translation gives CASKTGTGGDHTGELFF.

V gene TRBV7-9 combines with J gene TRBJ2-1; 11 nucleotides agree with TRBD2. The CDR3 covers 15 residues. In germline, CDR1 is SEHNR, CDR2 FQNEAQ (reference sequence). With 5 bases clipped from V and 4 bases from J, the junction kept 4 bases outside the gene matches. CDR3 DNA: TGTGCCAGCAGCGTAACTAGCGGGAGATACAATGAGCAGTTCTTC. Amino acids: CASSVTSGRYNEQFF.

CDR3 nucleotide sequence: TGTGCCAGCAGCCAAGAAGTCCCCGGGGGGCGAAAGGAGACCCAGTACTTC. It specifies CASSQEVPGGRKETQYF. This chain links TRBV3-1 (or the pseudogene TRBV3-2) with TRBJ2-5; tentative D call: TRBD2 (7 bases). The length of the CDR3 is 17 residues. V was pared by 0 bases and J by 5 bases, with 19 bases between. Germline loops: CDR1 LGHDT, CDR2 YNNKEL (reference sequence).

The chain links TRBV5-6 to TRBJ2-3; 11 bases line up with TRBD1. The length of the CDR3 is 15 residues. CDR1 is SGHDT, CDR2 YYEEEE, per germline. With 4 bases clipped from V and 2 bases from J, the junction kept 3 bases outside the gene matches. The CDR3 protein is CASSLDRGPTDTQYF. CDR3 in DNA: TGTGCCAGCAGCCTGGACAGGGGGCCCACAGATACGCAGTATTTT.

This chain connects TRBV9 to TRBJ2-5, with D perhaps TRBD1 (6 bases). This CDR3 spans 13 amino acids. V was clipped by 4 bases and J by 4 bases, with 11 bases between them. Germline lookup yields CDR1 SGDLS and CDR2 YYNGEE. CDR3 loop: CASSKVGAETQYF. The CDR3 DNA sequence: TGTGCCAGCAGCAAGGTGGGGGCAGAGACCCAGTACTTC.

V gene TRBV4-1 combines with J gene TRBJ1-1; a weak D match, TRBD1 (6 bases). CDR3 length equals 14 residues. With 4 bases removed from V and 1 base from J, the gap between germline ends came to 10 bases. CDR1 and CDR2 (germline): MGHRA, YSYEKL. The CDR3 reads CASSPRGRNTEAFF. The CDR3 DNA sequence: TGCGCCAGCAGCCCCAGGGGTCGGAACACTGAAGCTTTCTTT.

The count of this clone is one. This same CDR3 is encoded by further DNA sequences in the sample. CDR3 in amino acids: CASSLGQYNEQFF. DNA of the CDR3: TGCGCCAGCAGCTTGGGGCAGTACAATGAGCAGTTCTTC. The V and J genes are TRBV5-1 and TRBJ2-1, with D hard to call. V lost 0 bases to trimming and J lost 4 bases, with 5 bases between them. The CDR3 length is 13 residues. CDR1 is SGHRS, CDR2 YFSETQ, per germline.

The chain recombines TRBV7-2 with TRBJ1-2; TRBD1 agrees at 12 bases. This CDR3 contains 17 residues. Germline-derived CDR1 and CDR2 are SGHTA and FQGNSA. J was trimmed by 0 bases and V by 7 bases; bases with no gene match: 9. The CDR3 nucleotides are TGTGCCAGCACCCCGGGACAGGGGGCTGTCGCTAACTATGGCTACACCTTC. It specifies CASTPGQGAVANYGYTF.

The chain is built from TRBV29-1 and TRBJ1-1; D not resolved. Germline V lookup: CDR1 SQVTM, CDR2 ANQGSEA. Trimming removed 3 bases from V and 8 bases from J, with 16 bases in between. This CDR3 has 13 residues. As DNA, the CDR3 is TGCAGCGTTGATGCCTTAACGCCCAGGGAAGCTTTCTTT. Amino acid sequence: CSVDALTPREAFF.

This chain uses TRBV5-4 with TRBJ2-7; 7 bases are a match to TRBD2. Germline V gene sequence: CDR1 SGHNT, CDR2 YYREEE (reference sequence). The CDR3 spans 15 residues. V dropped 4 bases and J dropped 4; count of bases not matched to a gene: 11. The CDR3 sequence: CASSPAGEPSYEQYF. The CDR3 bases are TGTGCCAGCAGCCCCGCGGGAGAGCCCTCTTACGAGCAGTACTTC.

V gene TRBV2 combines with J gene TRBJ1-1, with D perhaps TRBD1 (5 bases). Trimming shortened V by 0 bases and J by 0 bases, and 8 bases separated the two germline ends. There are 15 residues in the CDR3. Germline V gene data show CDR1 as SNHLY and CDR2 as FYNNEI. The CDR3 sequence is CASSEARGLNTEAFF. The DNA for the CDR3 is TGTGCCAGCAGTGAAGCGCGGGGACTGAACACTGAAGCTTTCTTT.

The rearrangement uses TRBV11-2 and TRBJ2-3; the match to TRBD1 covers 12 bases. V gave up 0 bases and J gave up 6 bases; unmatched junction bases: 4. This CDR3 is 16 amino acids long. Germline values: CDR1 SGHAT, CDR2 FQNNGV. CDR3 in amino acids: CASSLEGTGGFDTQYF. The CDR3 nucleotides read TGTGCCAGCAGCTTAGAAGGGACAGGGGGCTTTGATACGCAGTATTTT.